This passage covers 14 T cell receptor beta chains from one sample sequenced in a study of blood T cells in healthy people across ages. A second about 7 to 11 cycle PCR used barcoded and J-beta primers. TCRdb reanalysed the 5' RACE reads using MiXCR and keeps one entry per CDR3 protein. The table records 750,000 to 950,000 distinct CDR3 sequences, approximately 24% of them present only once. The sample was also reused in another study, on T cells of mothers and their children.

Sequencing input: blood. These receptors were obtained from a boy younger than 18 in good health.

This clonotype was detected a few times. The genes are TRBV7-9 and TRBJ1-4; a possible D gene is TRBD1 (5 bases). The V end was cut by 4 bases, the J end by 0 bases, with 9 bases between. This CDR3 is 15 amino acids long. Germline V gene sequence: CDR1 SEHNR, CDR2 FQNEAQ (reference sequence). The CDR3 is CASSWDGSTNEKLFF. The CDR3 DNA reads TGTGCCAGCAGCTGGGACGGATCAACTAATGAAAAACTGTTTTTT.

As for this clonotype: This may arise from a read error, as a much more abundant clone is one base away. As the CDR3 is not closed by the conserved phenylalanine or tryptophan, this likely results from a read error. J is TRBJ2-5 and V is TRBV12-3 or TRBV12-4; D is uncertain. The CDR3 totals 14 residues. Trimming removed 2 bases at V and 1 base at J, with 8 bases between. The CDR3 nucleotides are TGTGCCAGCAGTTTAAAGCGATTCCAAGAGACCCAGTACTTG. It is translated as CASSLKRFQETQYL.

This clonotype was picked up a small number of times. This rearrangement joins TRBV6-1 to TRBJ2-2; TRBD1 is a possible D gene (6 bases). The CDR3 consists of 13 residues. Trimming cost V 6 bases and J 6 bases, with 11 bases left between them. The germline V gene encodes CDR1 MNHNS and CDR2 SASEGT. CDR3 nucleotide sequence: TGTGCCAGCAGGGAGCAGGGGTCCGGGGAGCTGTTTTTT. This gives the protein CASREQGSGELFF.

The J gene is TRBJ2-2, the V gene TRBV5-1; TRBD1 or TRBD2 may be the D gene (5 bases each). This CDR3 is built from 15 residues. Germline lookup yields CDR1 SGHRS and CDR2 YFSETQ. Trimming took off 5 bases at V and 4 bases at J, with 15 bases between the two ends. For the CDR3, the DNA is TGCGCCAGCAGTACCTCGGGACCGTCCACCGGGGAGCTGTTTTTT. Its protein is CASSTSGPSTGELFF.

The CDR3, as DNA: TGCAGCGTTGAAATCGGGGAGGAAAACATTCAGTACTTC. Encoded protein: CSVEIGEENIQYF. This chain joins TRBV29-1 and TRBJ2-4; D might be TRBD2 (6 bases). The germline V gene has CDR1 SQVTM and CDR2 ANQGSEA. Trimming stripped 2 bases from V and 5 bases from J, with 10 bases between. The CDR3 runs 13 residues.

This clonotype was detected only once. V is TRBV30 and J is TRBJ1-4, with D perhaps matching TRBD1 (6 bases). Per germline, CDR1 GTSNPN and CDR2 SVGIG (reference sequence). V was trimmed by 2 bases and J by 8 bases, leaving 18 bases between them. This CDR3 region has 15 residues. Here the CDR3 DNA reads TGTGCCTGGAGTCATGGGAGACAGGTTGGGGAAAAACTGTTTTTT. This codes for CAWSHGRQVGEKLFF.

This clonotype appeared a single time. The chain joins TRBV5-1 to TRBJ1-2; 8 bases map to TRBD1. Germline-derived CDR1 and CDR2 are SGHRS and YFSETQ. The CDR3 is made up of 18 amino acids. After removal of 4 bases from V and 0 bases from J, the junction contained 14 bases not matched to a gene. The CDR3 region is CASSPSRTGSLTNYGYTF. The CDR3 nucleotides read TGCGCCAGCAGCCCGAGCCGGACAGGGTCCTTGACTAACTATGGCTACACCTTC.

This chain joins TRBV7-3 and TRBJ2-7; 7 bases match TRBD1. The J call is uncertain, as TRBJ2-1 better fits the DNA end. The CDR3 spans 15 residues. Looked up from germline, CDR1 is SGHTA and CDR2 is FQGTGA. The CDR3 region is CASSLSQTGSNEQFF. CDR3 nucleotide sequence: TGTGCCAGCAGCTTATCCCAGACAGGGAGCAATGAGCAGTTCTTC.

As to this clonotype: At one of its ends the junction is not consistent with the germline gene, which may arise from a read error. The chain joins TRBV12-3 or TRBV12-4 to TRBJ2-5; 8 nucleotides agree with TRBD1. This CDR3 contains 16 residues. The CDR3 DNA reads as TGCGCCAGCAGTCCCGGGCTCGGGACAGGTCAAGAGACCCAGTACTTC. It codes for CASSPGLGTGQETQYF.

This clonotype showed up just a few times. This chain uses TRBV11-2 with TRBJ1-2, with 11 positions matching TRBD1. J gave up 4 bases and V 11 bases, and 6 bases lay outside the gene matches. CDR3 length: 13 amino acids. In germline, CDR1 is SGHAT, CDR2 FQNNGV. The CDR3 loop reads CAAPGQGGYGYTF. CDR3 bases: TGTGCCGCACCGGGACAGGGGGGCTATGGCTACACCTTC.

This clonotype was observed a few times. The chain joins TRBV29-1 to TRBJ2-3; D unclear. The V end was cut by 1 base, the J end by 0 bases, with 20 bases between. CDR1 and CDR2 (germline): SQVTM, ANQGSEA. There are 18 residues in the CDR3. Here the CDR3 reads CSVEGRSGYVSSTDTQYF. CDR3 in DNA: TGCAGCGTTGAAGGTCGGTCGGGTTATGTTTCTAGCACAGATACGCAGTATTTT.

The J gene is TRBJ1-1, the V gene TRBV28, with D unclear. V was cut by 3 bases and J by 3 bases, with 2 bases left in between. The length of the CDR3 is 11 residues. From germline, CDR1 is MDHEN and CDR2 SYDVKM. CDR3 DNA sequence: TGTGCCAGCAGTTTTTACACTGAAGCTTTCTTT. This encodes CASSFYTEAFF. The full variable domain, completed using reference TRBV28 and TRBJ1-1, is DVKVTQSSRYLVKRTGEKVFLECVQDMDHENMFWYRQDPGLGLRLIYFSYDVKMKEKGDIPEGYSVSREKKERFSLILESASTNQTSMYLCASSFYTEAFFGQGTRLTVV.

The chain carries TRBV6-6 and TRBJ2-1; 7 bases match TRBD1. V was clipped by 4 bases and J by 9 bases; unmatched bases: 12. CDR1 and CDR2 (germline): MNHNY, SVGAGI (reference sequence). The CDR3 is 15 amino acids. CDR3 DNA sequence: TGTGCCAGCAGTTTTCTCCGGCGACAGGGCGCTGAGCAGTTCTTC. Encoded protein: CASSFLRRQGAEQFF.

This clonotype was observed a few times. This chain connects TRBV20-1 to TRBJ2-1, with D tentatively TRBD2 (5 bases). V was clipped by 6 bases and J by 5 bases, with 17 bases between them. This CDR3 region has 14 residues. CDR1 is DFQATT, CDR2 SNEGSKA, per germline (reference sequence). CDR3 sequence: CSARRGSENNEQFF. For the CDR3, the DNA is TGCAGTGCCAGAAGAGGGTCCGAGAACAATGAGCAGTTCTTC.